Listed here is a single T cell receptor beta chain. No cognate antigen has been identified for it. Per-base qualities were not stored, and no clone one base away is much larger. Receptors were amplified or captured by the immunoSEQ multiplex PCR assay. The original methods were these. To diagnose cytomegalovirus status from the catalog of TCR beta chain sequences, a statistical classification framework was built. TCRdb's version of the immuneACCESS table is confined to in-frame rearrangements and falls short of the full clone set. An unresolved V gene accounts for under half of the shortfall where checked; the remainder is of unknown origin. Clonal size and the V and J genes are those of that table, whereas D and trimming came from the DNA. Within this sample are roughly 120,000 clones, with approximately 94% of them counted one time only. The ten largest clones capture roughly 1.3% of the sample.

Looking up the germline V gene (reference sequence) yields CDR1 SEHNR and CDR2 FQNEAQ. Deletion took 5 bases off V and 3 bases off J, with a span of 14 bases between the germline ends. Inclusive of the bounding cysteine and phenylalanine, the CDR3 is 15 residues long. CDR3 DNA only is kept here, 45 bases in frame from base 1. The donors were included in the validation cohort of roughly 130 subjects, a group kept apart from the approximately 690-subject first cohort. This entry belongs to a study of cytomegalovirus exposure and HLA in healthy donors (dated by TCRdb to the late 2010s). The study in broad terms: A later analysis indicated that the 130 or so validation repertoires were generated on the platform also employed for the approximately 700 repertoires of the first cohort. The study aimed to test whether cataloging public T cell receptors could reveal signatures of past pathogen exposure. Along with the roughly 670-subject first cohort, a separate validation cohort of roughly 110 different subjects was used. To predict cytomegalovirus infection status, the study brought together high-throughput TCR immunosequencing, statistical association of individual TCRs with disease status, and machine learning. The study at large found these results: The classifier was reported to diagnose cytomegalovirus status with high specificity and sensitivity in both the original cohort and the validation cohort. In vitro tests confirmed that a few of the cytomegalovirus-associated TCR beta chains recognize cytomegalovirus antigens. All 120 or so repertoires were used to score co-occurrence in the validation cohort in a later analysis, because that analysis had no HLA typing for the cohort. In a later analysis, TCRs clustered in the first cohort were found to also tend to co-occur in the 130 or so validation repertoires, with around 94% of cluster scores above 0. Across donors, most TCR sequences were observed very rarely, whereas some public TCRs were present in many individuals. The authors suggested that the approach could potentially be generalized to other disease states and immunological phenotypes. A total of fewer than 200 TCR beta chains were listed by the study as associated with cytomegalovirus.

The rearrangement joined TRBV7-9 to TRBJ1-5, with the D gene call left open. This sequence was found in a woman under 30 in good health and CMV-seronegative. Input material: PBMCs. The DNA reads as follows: TGTGCCAGCAGCCGTAGTATGGACTACAATCAGCCCCAGCATTTT. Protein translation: CASSRSMDYNQPQHF.